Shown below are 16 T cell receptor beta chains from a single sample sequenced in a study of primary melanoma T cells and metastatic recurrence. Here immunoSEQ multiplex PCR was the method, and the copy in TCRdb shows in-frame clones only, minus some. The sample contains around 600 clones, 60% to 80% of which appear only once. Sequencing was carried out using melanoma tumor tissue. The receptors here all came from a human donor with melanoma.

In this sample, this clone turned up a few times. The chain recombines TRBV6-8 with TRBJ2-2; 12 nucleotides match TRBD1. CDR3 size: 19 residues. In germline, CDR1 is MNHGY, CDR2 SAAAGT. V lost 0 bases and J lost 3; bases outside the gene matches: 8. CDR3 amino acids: CASSYSSGQGAMDTGELFF. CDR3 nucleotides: TGTGCCAGCAGTTACTCGTCGGGACAGGGGGCGATGGACACCGGGGAGCTGTTTTTT.

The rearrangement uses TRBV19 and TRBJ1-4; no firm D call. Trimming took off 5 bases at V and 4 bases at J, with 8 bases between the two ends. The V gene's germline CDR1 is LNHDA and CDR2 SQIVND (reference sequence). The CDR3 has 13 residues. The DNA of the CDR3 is TGTGCCAGTAGTTGGAATGATAATGAAAAACTGTTTTTT. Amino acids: CASSWNDNEKLFF. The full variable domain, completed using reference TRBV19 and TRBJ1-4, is DGGITQSPKYLFRKEGQNVTLSCEQNLNHDAMYWYRQDPGQGLRLIYYSQIVNDFQKGDIAEGYSVSREKKESFPLTVTSAQKNPTAFYLCASSWNDNEKLFFGSGTQLSVL.

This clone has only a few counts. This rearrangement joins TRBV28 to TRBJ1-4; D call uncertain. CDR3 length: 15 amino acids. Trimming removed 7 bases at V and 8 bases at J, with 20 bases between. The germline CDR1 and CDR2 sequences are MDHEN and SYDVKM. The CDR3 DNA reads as TGTGCCAGCACCCCCTCCGGGGAACCGGAGGAAAAACTGTTTTTT. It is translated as CASTPSGEPEEKLFF.

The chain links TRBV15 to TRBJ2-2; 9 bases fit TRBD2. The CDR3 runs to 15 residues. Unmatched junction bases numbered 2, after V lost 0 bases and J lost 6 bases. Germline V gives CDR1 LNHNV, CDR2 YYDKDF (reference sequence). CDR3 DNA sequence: TGTGCCACCAGCAGAGATGCGGGGGGGCCCGGGGAGCTGTTTTTT. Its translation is CATSRDAGGPGELFF.

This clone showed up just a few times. DNA for the CDR3: TGTGCCACCAGCAGAGATGAAAATGCCGCTGAGGATAGCACAGATACGCAGTATTTT. It specifies CATSRDENAAEDSTDTQYF. The chain recombines TRBV15 with TRBJ2-3, with D uncertain. The CDR3 has 19 amino acids. The germline CDR1 and CDR2 sequences are LNHNV and YYDKDF (reference sequence). The V and J ends lost 0 bases and 0 bases respectively, with 19 bases between them.

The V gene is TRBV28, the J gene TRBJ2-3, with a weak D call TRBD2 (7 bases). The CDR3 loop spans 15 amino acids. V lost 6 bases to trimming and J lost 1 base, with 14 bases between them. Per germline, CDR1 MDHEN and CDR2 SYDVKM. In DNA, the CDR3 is TGTGCCAGCAGAAAAGGGGGGGAACGCACAGATACGCAGTATTTT. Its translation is CASRKGGERTDTQYF.

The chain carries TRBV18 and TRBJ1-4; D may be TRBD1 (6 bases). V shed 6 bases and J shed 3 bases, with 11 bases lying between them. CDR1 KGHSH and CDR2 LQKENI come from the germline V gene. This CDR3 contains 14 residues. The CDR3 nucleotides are TGTGCCAGCTCCGCTCAGGGGCCTAATGAAAAACTGTTTTTT. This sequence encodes CASSAQGPNEKLFF.

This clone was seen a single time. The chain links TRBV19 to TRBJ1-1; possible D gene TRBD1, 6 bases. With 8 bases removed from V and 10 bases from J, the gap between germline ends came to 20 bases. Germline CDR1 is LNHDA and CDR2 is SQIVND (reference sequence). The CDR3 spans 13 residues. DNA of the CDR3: TGTGCCAGTTTGGGGGGCGGCGGATTCGGAGCTTTCTTT. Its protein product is CASLGGGGFGAFF.

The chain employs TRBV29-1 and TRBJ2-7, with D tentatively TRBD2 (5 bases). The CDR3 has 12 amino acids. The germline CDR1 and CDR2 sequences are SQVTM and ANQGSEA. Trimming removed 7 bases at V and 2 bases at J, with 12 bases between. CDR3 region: CSGTGITYEQYV. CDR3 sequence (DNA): TGCAGCGGGACCGGGATAACCTACGAGCAGTACGTC.

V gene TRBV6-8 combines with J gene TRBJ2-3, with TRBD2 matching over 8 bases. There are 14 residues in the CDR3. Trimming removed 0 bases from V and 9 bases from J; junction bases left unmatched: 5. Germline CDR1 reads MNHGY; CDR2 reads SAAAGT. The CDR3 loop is CASSYSTLAGTQYF. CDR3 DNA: TGTGCCAGCAGTTACTCGACTCTAGCGGGCACGCAGTATTTT.

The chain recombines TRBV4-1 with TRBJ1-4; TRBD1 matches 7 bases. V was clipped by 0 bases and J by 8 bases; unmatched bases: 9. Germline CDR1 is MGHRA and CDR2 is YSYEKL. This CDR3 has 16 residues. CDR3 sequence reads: CASSQDAIGTAEKLFF. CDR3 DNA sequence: TGCGCCAGCAGCCAAGATGCAATCGGGACAGCCGAAAAACTGTTTTTT.

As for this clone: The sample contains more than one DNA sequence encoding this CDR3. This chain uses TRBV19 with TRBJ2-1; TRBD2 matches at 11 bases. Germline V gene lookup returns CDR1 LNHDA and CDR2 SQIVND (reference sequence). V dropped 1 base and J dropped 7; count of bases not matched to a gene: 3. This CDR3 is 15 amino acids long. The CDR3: CASSIVAGGLNEQFF. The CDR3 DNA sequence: TGTGCCAGTAGTATAGTAGCGGGGGGGTTAAATGAGCAGTTCTTC. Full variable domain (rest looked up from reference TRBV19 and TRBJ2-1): DGGITQSPKYLFRKEGQNVTLSCEQNLNHDAMYWYRQDPGQGLRLIYYSQIVNDFQKGDIAEGYSVSREKKESFPLTVTSAQKNPTAFYLCASSIVAGGLNEQFFGPGTRLTVL.

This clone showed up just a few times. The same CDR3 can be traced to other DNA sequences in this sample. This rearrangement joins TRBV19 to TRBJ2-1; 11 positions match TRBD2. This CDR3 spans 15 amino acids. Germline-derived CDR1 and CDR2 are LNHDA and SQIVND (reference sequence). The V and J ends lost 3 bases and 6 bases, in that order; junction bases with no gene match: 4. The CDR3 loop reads CASSIVAGGLNEQFF. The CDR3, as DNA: TGTGCCAGTAGTATCGTAGCGGGGGGGCTCAATGAGCAGTTCTTC.

CDR3 protein: CASTVSSYNEQFF. CDR3 nucleotide sequence: TGTGCCAGTACGGTTTCCTCCTACAATGAGCAGTTCTTC. V gene TRBV19 combines with J gene TRBJ2-1; D is unclear. The CDR3 totals 13 residues. The V gene's germline CDR1 is LNHDA and CDR2 SQIVND (reference sequence). Trimming removed 7 bases from V and 0 bases from J, with 7 bases in between.

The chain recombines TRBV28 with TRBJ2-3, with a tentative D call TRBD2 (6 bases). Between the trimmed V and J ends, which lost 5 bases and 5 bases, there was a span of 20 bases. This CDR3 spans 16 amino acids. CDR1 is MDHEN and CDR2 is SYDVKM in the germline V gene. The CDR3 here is CASSPPGGARGDTQYF. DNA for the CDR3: TGTGCCAGCAGTCCCCCCGGCGGGGCGAGGGGAGATACGCAGTATTTT.

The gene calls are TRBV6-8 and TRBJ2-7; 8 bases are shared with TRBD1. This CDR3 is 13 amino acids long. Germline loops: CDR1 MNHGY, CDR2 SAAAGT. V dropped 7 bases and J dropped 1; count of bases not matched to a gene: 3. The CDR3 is CASKGQESYEQYV. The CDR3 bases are TGTGCCAGCAAGGGACAGGAATCCTACGAGCAGTACGTC.